The 22 T cell receptor beta chains presented below share a single source sample, sequenced in a study of blood T cell repertoires in COVID-19. The table came from immunoSEQ multiplex PCR; TCRdb's copy has only in-frame clones and leaves some out. In the table there are 350,000 to 450,000 clones, about 89% of which are singletons. Source material: PBMCs or T cells enriched from blood (not recorded which). All receptors come from a woman in her thirties or forties who had been exposed to COVID-19.

The chain employs TRBV5-1 and TRBJ2-3; D may be TRBD1 (5 bases). The germline V and J ends were trimmed by 0 bases and 0 bases, with 14 bases remaining between them. In germline, CDR1 is SGHRS, CDR2 YFSETQ. The CDR3 totals 17 residues. This CDR3 is CASSLDVWGASTDTQYF. For the CDR3, the DNA is TGCGCCAGCAGCTTGGATGTATGGGGCGCGAGCACAGATACGCAGTATTTT.

This chain joins TRBV9 and TRBJ1-5; D ambiguous. Trimming removed 0 bases from V and 4 bases from J, with 11 bases in between. In germline, CDR1 is SGDLS, CDR2 YYNGEE. This CDR3 is 15 amino acids long. CDR3 loop: CASSVGGSYNQPQHF. CDR3 DNA: TGTGCCAGCAGCGTAGGCGGGAGTTATAATCAGCCCCAGCATTTT. Full variable domain (outside the CDR3, taken from reference TRBV9 and TRBJ1-5): DSGVTQTPKHLITATGQRVTLRCSPRSGDLSVYWYQQSLDQGLQFLIQYYNGEERAKGNILERFSAQQFPDLHSELNLSSLELGDSALYFCASSVGGSYNQPQHFGDGTRLSIL.

The chain recombines TRBV7-2 with TRBJ1-4; no clear D gene. V was trimmed by 2 bases and J by 0 bases, leaving 4 bases between them. Germline V gives CDR1 SGHTA, CDR2 FQGNSA. The CDR3 contains 14 residues. The CDR3 bases are TGTGCCAGCAGCTTACGGTCAACTAATGAAAAACTGTTTTTT. Translated, it gives CASSLRSTNEKLFF.

CDR3 residues: CAIKESLSDNSPLHF. DNA of the CDR3: TGTGCCATCAAGGAGAGTTTAAGCGATAATTCACCCCTCCACTTT. The rearrangement links TRBV27 to TRBJ1-6; D call uncertain. V was pared by 10 bases and J by 5 bases, with 18 bases between. CDR1 and CDR2 from the germline V gene are MNHEY and SMNVEV (reference sequence). The length of the CDR3 is 15 residues.

The rearrangement joins TRBV2 to TRBJ2-7; perhaps TRBD2 as D (5 bases). This CDR3 is 13 amino acids long. V gave up 6 bases and J gave up 0 bases, with 9 bases separating them. CDR1 and CDR2 (germline): SNHLY, FYNNEI. CDR3 protein: CASRGETSYEQYF. The DNA for the CDR3 is TGTGCCAGCAGGGGAGAGACCTCCTACGAGCAGTACTTC.

As DNA, the CDR3 is TGTGCCACTGGGACAGGGATGAACACTGAAGCTTTCTTT. This sequence encodes CATGTGMNTEAFF. This rearrangement joins TRBV10-3 to TRBJ1-1; 9 positions agree with TRBD1. This CDR3 spans 13 amino acids. Germline-derived CDR1 and CDR2 are ENHRY and SYGVKD. V shed 10 bases, J shed 0 bases, and the junction held 3 bases outside the gene matches.

J is TRBJ2-1 and V is TRBV4-3, with 8 positions matching TRBD2. Germline loops: CDR1 LGHNA, CDR2 YSLEER. The CDR3 is 15 residues long. J gave up 7 bases and V 1 base, and 6 bases lay outside the gene matches. The CDR3 DNA sequence: TGCGCCAGCAGCCAAGTGCGCGCTAGCGGGAATGAGCAGTTCTTC. Translated, it gives CASSQVRASGNEQFF.

The rearrangement uses TRBV6-4 and TRBJ2-3; 8 positions agree with TRBD2. CDR1 is MRHNA and CDR2 is SNTAGT in the germline V gene. Trimming took 3 bases from V and 2 from J; bases not matched to a gene: 4. The CDR3 consists of 15 residues. For the CDR3, the DNA is TGTGCCAGCAGTGAAGGTAGCGGGGCCACAGATACGCAGTATTTT. This translates into CASSEGSGATDTQYF.

The CDR3 is CASSQDPGTSGTTDTQYF. The CDR3 coding sequence is TGCGCCAGCAGCCAAGATCCCGGGACTAGCGGGACCACAGATACGCAGTATTTT. The chain couples TRBV4-3 to TRBJ2-3; 13 bases map to TRBD2. The germline CDR1 and CDR2 sequences are LGHNA and YSLEER. Trimming took 0 bases from V and 2 from J; bases not matched to a gene: 5. The CDR3 runs to 18 residues.

This clone was recorded once. CDR3 nucleotides: TGCGCCAGCAGCCAAGGCAGGGGGTTAGGCAATGAGCAGTTCTTC. Translating it yields CASSQGRGLGNEQFF. This chain joins TRBV4-1 and TRBJ2-1; TRBD1 aligns across 7 bases. CDR3 length: 15 residues. In germline, CDR1 is MGHRA, CDR2 YSYEKL. V was pared by 1 base and J by 6 bases, with 6 bases of the junction left unmatched.

This rearrangement joins TRBV5-6 to TRBJ1-1, with 8 bases fitting TRBD1. V shed 5 bases and J 5 bases; nucleotides not matched to a gene: 8. In germline, CDR1 is SGHDT, CDR2 YYEEEE. The CDR3 consists of 14 residues. CDR3 in amino acids: CASRFRGLITEAFF. CDR3 nucleotide sequence: TGTGCCAGCAGGTTCAGGGGGCTGATAACTGAAGCTTTCTTT.

The genes are TRBV4-2 and TRBJ2-5, with unresolved D. The germline CDR1 and CDR2 sequences are LGHNA and YNFKEQ. The length of the CDR3 is 13 residues. Trimming pared 0 bases from V and 5 bases from J, leaving 7 bases between. The CDR3 spells CASSQDLRETQYF. For the CDR3, the DNA is TGTGCCAGCAGCCAAGACTTGAGGGAGACCCAGTACTTC.

V usage is TRBV2 and J usage is TRBJ2-1, with a possible D match to TRBD2 (7 bases). Germline-derived CDR1 and CDR2 are SNHLY and FYNNEI. The V end lost 0 bases, the J end lost 14 bases, and 11 bases lay between the germline ends. This CDR3 has 12 residues. The CDR3 DNA follows: TGTGCCAGCAGTGAAGCGGGGGGGCCAAAGTTCTTC. Encoded protein: CASSEAGGPKFF. Combining the CDR3 with reference TRBV2 and TRBJ2-1 gives the whole variable domain EPEVTQTPSHQVTQMGQEVILRCVPISNHLYFYWYRQILGQKVEFLVSFYNNEISEKSEIFDDQFSVERPDGSNFTLKIRSTKLEDSAMYFCASSEAGGPKFFGPGTRLTVL.

The chain combines TRBV14 with TRBJ1-1; possible D gene TRBD1, 5 bases. The CDR3 contains 15 residues. V lost 4 bases and J 2 bases, leaving 14 bases between the germline ends. In germline, CDR1 is SGHDN, CDR2 FVKESK. The CDR3 bases are TGTGCCAGCAGCCCAACTCGCGGGGCCAACACTGAAGCTTTCTTT. Translation: CASSPTRGANTEAFF.

The CDR3 loop reads CAWSRGGFGYTF. The CDR3, as DNA: TGTGCCTGGAGTCGGGGGGGGTTTGGCTACACCTTC. The gene calls are TRBV30 and TRBJ1-2, with a weak D call TRBD1 (5 bases). Germline values: CDR1 GTSNPN, CDR2 SVGIG (reference sequence). The CDR3 is made up of 12 amino acids. V lost 2 bases and J lost 7, with 11 bases in between.

The chain couples TRBV9 to TRBJ2-1; TRBD2 matches 8 bases. The germline V gene encodes CDR1 SGDLS and CDR2 YYNGEE. With V trimmed by 5 bases and J by 7 bases, 11 bases remained unmatched. This CDR3 region has 15 residues. The CDR3 nucleotides are TGTGCCAGCAGTGAAGCGGGAGCCCCCCCAAATGAGCAGTTCTTC. Its translation is CASSEAGAPPNEQFF.

This clone was found once. The chain combines TRBV7-6 with TRBJ2-1, with 7 bases matching TRBD1. The CDR3 covers 18 residues. Germline V gene data show CDR1 as SGHVS and CDR2 as FNYEAQ. V lost 5 bases, J lost 9 bases, and 22 bases stayed unmatched. CDR3 DNA sequence: TGTGCCAGCAGCCCTTGCTGCCTATCGGACAGGCATGGGGGTGAGCAGTTCTTC. Protein sequence: CASSPCCLSDRHGGEQFF.

This rearrangement joins TRBV19 to TRBJ1-5, with D perhaps TRBD1 (6 bases). In germline, CDR1 is LNHDA, CDR2 SQIVND (reference sequence). The V end was cut by 7 bases, the J end by 4 bases, with 20 bases between. The CDR3 has 16 amino acids. This chain's CDR3 is CASTLGWGGGNQPQHF. The CDR3 DNA sequence: TGTGCCAGTACCCTAGGCTGGGGAGGGGGAAATCAGCCCCAGCATTTT.

The chain joins TRBV27 to TRBJ2-3; 11 bases line up with TRBD2. Germline assignment: CDR1 MNHEY and CDR2 SMNVEV (reference sequence). V dropped 5 bases and J dropped 6; count of bases not matched to a gene: 10. This CDR3 is 16 amino acids long. The CDR3 DNA reads TGTGCCAGCAGTACCCTAGCGGGGGGCCAACCCGATACGCAGTATTTT. It specifies CASSTLAGGQPDTQYF.

This chain connects TRBV10-3 to TRBJ2-3; 10 bases agree with TRBD2. CDR1 and CDR2 (germline): ENHRY, SYGVKD. J was trimmed by 2 bases and V by 3 bases; bases with no gene match: 8. The CDR3 is 17 residues long. This CDR3 reads CAISDLLAGVFTDTQYF. Written as DNA, the CDR3 is TGTGCCATCAGTGACCTTCTAGCGGGGGTTTTCACAGATACGCAGTATTTT.

The chain combines TRBV7-9 with TRBJ1-3, with D unresolved. V was trimmed by 1 base and J by 1 base, leaving 2 bases between them. This CDR3 comprises 13 residues. CDR1 SEHNR and CDR2 FQNEAQ come from the germline V gene (reference sequence). The CDR3 DNA sequence: TGTGCCAGCAGCTTAGTATCTGGAAACACCATATATTTT. Amino acids: CASSLVSGNTIYF.

This chain uses TRBV29-1 with TRBJ1-4; D perhaps matches TRBD1 (6 bases). CDR3 length: 12 amino acids. V dropped 5 bases and J dropped 7 bases, with 11 bases sitting between them. CDR1 SQVTM and CDR2 ANQGSEA come from the germline V gene. The CDR3 bases are TGCAGCGTTCGAGAGGACAGTGAAAAACTGTTTTTT. Translated, it gives CSVREDSEKLFF.